This passage covers 2 T cell receptor beta chains from one sample sequenced in a study of cytomegalovirus exposure and HLA in healthy donors. PCR primers comprised 60 Vbeta and 13 Jbeta primers. Here immunoSEQ multiplex PCR was the method, and the copy in TCRdb shows in-frame clones only, minus some. Among 170,000 or so clones listed, around three quarters were seen once. The sequencing input was PBMCs. These receptors came from a woman in her forties or fifties in good health and CMV-seropositive.

As DNA, the CDR3 is TGTGCCAGCAGTGACGGGGGGTGGGGAGAGACCCAGTACTTC. Amino acid sequence: CASSDGGWGETQYF. The rearrangement uses TRBV2 and TRBJ2-5, with TRBD2 matching 7 bases. The CDR3 spans 14 residues. The V and J ends lost 3 bases and 4 bases, in that order; junction bases with no gene match: 5. Germline assignment: CDR1 SNHLY and CDR2 FYNNEI.

J is TRBJ2-5 and V is TRBV7-9; 7 nucleotides align to TRBD1. The V gene's germline CDR1 is SEHNR and CDR2 FQNEAQ (reference sequence). The CDR3 runs 13 residues. Unmatched junction bases numbered 6, after V lost 5 bases and J lost 6 bases. The CDR3 bases are TGTGCCAGCAGCCTGGGACAGATGAAGACCCAGTACTTC. This encodes CASSLGQMKTQYF.